The subject of this entry is one T cell receptor (beta chain). A much bigger clone sits one base away, suggesting this may be a read error. The sample comes from a study of T cells in Graves' hyperthyroidism and ophthalmopathy. Study-level information: Peripheral blood was collected at initial diagnosis, before any treatment.

The patients, who ranged from 18 to 65 in age, presented with newly diagnosed hyperthyroidism lasting under 2 months. Fresh peripheral blood, approximately 9.7 ml, was the source of the PBMCs. There were TCR beta CDR3 regions amplified from RNA transcripts. With the HTBI primer set, the TCR CDR3 went through a first round of RT-PCR. TCRdb reprocessed the multiplex PCR reads via MiXCR and lists one record per CDR3 protein. The data contain hundreds of thousands of distinct CDR3 sequences, 35% to 45% of them seen just once; the ten biggest clones take up around 9.3%. This CDR3 is built from 16 residues. CDR1 is SGHTA and CDR2 is FQGNSA in the germline V gene.

This receptor was taken from a man aged 18 to 29 with Graves' hyperthyroidism. The chain employs TRBV7-2 and TRBJ1-6; D is ambiguous. The sequenced sample was blood. For the CDR3, the DNA is TGTGCCAGCACCAAGGACTCGAGCTCCTATAATTCACCCCCCCACTTT. Amino acids: CASTKDSSSYNSPPHF.